The 4 T cell receptor beta chains reported below all come from one sample, sequenced in a study of T cells after yellow fever vaccination. TCRdb reprocessed the 5' RACE reads with MiXCR, giving one entry per CDR3 protein. This table holds about 230,000 distinct CDR3 sequences, around 6.7% found once. Here the sequenced sample was CD4+ T cells sorted from PBMCs, taken on the day of the yellow fever booster vaccination. The receptors derive from a man between 25 and 39 years old who received the YFV17D yellow fever vaccine.

The V and J genes are TRBV29-1 and TRBJ2-1; 8 nucleotides agree with TRBD1. Germline CDR1 SQVTM, CDR2 ANQGSEA. The ends lost 6 bases at V and 5 bases at J; junction bases unmatched: 6. The CDR3 is made up of 13 amino acids. For the CDR3, the DNA is TGCAGCGTCGACAGGGGCCCCAACAATGAGCAGTTCTTC. This sequence encodes CSVDRGPNNEQFF.

This clonotype occurred many times. The chain uses TRBV15 and TRBJ2-7; possibly TRBD2 for D (6 bases). Germline CDR1 is LNHNV and CDR2 is YYDKDF (reference sequence). V lost 0 bases, J lost 7 bases, and 13 bases lay in between. The CDR3 loop spans 14 amino acids. The CDR3 here is CATSRDKPRGEQYF. The CDR3 DNA reads as TGTGCCACCAGCAGAGATAAGCCGCGGGGAGAGCAGTACTTC. Variable domain in full (rest from reference TRBV15 and TRBJ2-7): DAMVIQNPRYQVTQFGKPVTLSCSQTLNHNVMYWYQQKSSQAPKLLFHYYDKDFNNEADTPDNFQSRRPNTSFCFLDIRSPGLGDTAMYLCATSRDKPRGEQYFGPGTRLTVT.

Comments on this clonotype: The junction does not match germline at one end; this may be a read error. The genes are TRBV27 and TRBJ2-2; weak D call: TRBD1 (6 bases). CDR1 MNHEY and CDR2 SMNVEV come from the germline V gene (reference sequence). CDR3 size: 16 residues. CDR3 residues: CASGLRQGQGTGELFF. CDR3 nucleotide sequence: TGTGCCAGCGGTTTAAGGCAGGGCCAGGGGACCGGGGAGCTGTTTTTT.

The gene calls are TRBV10-3 and TRBJ2-2, with D unclear. This CDR3 has 15 residues. Germline values: CDR1 ENHRY, CDR2 SYGVKD. V lost 3 bases and J lost 2, with 10 bases in between. CDR3 bases: TGTGCCATCAGTGATAGGGTAGCAAACACCGGGGAGCTGTTTTTT. Translated: CAISDRVANTGELFF.